These 17 T cell receptor beta chains originate from one sample sequenced in a study of CD8 T cells in ankylosing spondylitis. TCRdb re-derived calls from the 5' RACE reads in MiXCR, one entry per CDR3 protein. In the table there are about 240,000 distinct CDR3 sequences, 8.6% of which are singletons. Sequencing was done on a sample of blood, either unsorted or a sorted T cell fraction (not recorded which). All receptors come from a male donor with ankylosing spondylitis or in good health (not recorded which).

This clonotype was seen repeatedly, ten times or more. The rearrangement uses TRBV5-1 and TRBJ2-1; D gene unclear. Germline V gene data show CDR1 as SGHRS and CDR2 as YFSETQ. Trimming left V 0 bases short and J 3 bases short, with 10 bases between. This CDR3 region has 15 residues. The CDR3 sequence is CASSLAGVVYNEQFF. The CDR3 DNA sequence: TGCGCCAGCAGCTTGGCTGGGGTAGTCTACAATGAGCAGTTCTTC.

This clonotype showed up many times. The genes are TRBV6-2 or TRBV6-3 and TRBJ1-1; D gene uncertain. This CDR3 spans 12 amino acids. The V end lost 5 bases, the J end lost 3 bases, and 7 bases lay between the germline ends. Germline-derived CDR1 and CDR2 are MNHEY and SVGEGT. CDR3 sequence reads: CASSRWDTEAFF. CDR3 DNA: TGTGCCAGCAGTCGTTGGGACACTGAAGCTTTCTTT.

This clonotype was recorded many times. V gene TRBV5-8 combines with J gene TRBJ2-7; D may be TRBD1 (5 bases). The CDR3 consists of 14 residues. V was shortened by 0 bases and J by 3 bases, with 10 bases between the two germline ends. Per germline, CDR1 SGHTS and CDR2 YDEGEE. CDR3 sequence (DNA): TGTGCCAGCAGCTTGGGCCCAGGGCTCTACGAGCAGTACTTC. Amino acid sequence: CASSLGPGLYEQYF.

This clonotype was observed at least ten times. DNA for the CDR3: TGTGCCGTAGGGAGTTTAAAGTCCCTCTCGACAGTGGAAGAGACCCAGTACTTC. Its protein product is CAVGSLKSLSTVEETQYF. This chain connects TRBV15 to TRBJ2-5; the D call may be TRBD1 or TRBD2 (5 bases each). Deletions cut 11 bases from V and 3 bases from J, with 31 bases between. CDR1 is LNHNV and CDR2 is YYDKDF in the germline V gene (reference sequence). There are 18 residues in the CDR3.

The J gene is TRBJ1-5, the V gene TRBV18, with no clear D. V lost 3 bases and J 2 bases, leaving 8 bases between the germline ends. Germline V CDR1 and CDR2: KGHSH, LQKENI. This CDR3 has 14 amino acids. This CDR3 is CASSPGEGNQPQHF. The CDR3 region has the DNA TGTGCCAGCTCACCGGGAGAGGGCAATCAGCCCCAGCATTTT.

This clonotype showed up many times. The rearrangement joins TRBV4-1 to TRBJ1-2; 7 positions agree with TRBD1. J gave up 1 base and V 3 bases, and 5 bases lay outside the gene matches. There are 15 residues in the CDR3. Germline CDR1 is MGHRA and CDR2 is YSYEKL. CDR3 in amino acids: CASSQAGGDNYGYTF. CDR3 bases: TGCGCCAGCAGCCAGGCAGGGGGTGATAACTATGGCTACACCTTC.

This clonotype was recorded at least ten times. This chain links TRBV20-1 with TRBJ2-3; 9 bases are a match to TRBD2. CDR1 and CDR2 (germline): DFQATT, SNEGSKA (reference sequence). After removal of 3 bases from V and 5 bases from J, the junction contained 6 bases not matched to a gene. The CDR3 totals 14 residues. The CDR3 sequence is CSASKRGAEDTQYF. Written as DNA, the CDR3 is TGCAGTGCTAGTAAGCGGGGGGCGGAAGATACGCAGTATTTT.

About this clonotype itself: A read error may explain this, as a much larger clone is one base away. The chain joins TRBV19 to TRBJ2-4, with TRBD1 as a possible D gene (6 bases). Trimming removed 8 bases at V and 1 base at J, with 12 bases between. The germline CDR1 and CDR2 sequences are LNHDA and SQIVND (reference sequence). This CDR3 spans 14 amino acids. The CDR3 nucleotides are TGTGCCAGTGAGGGGGAGAGGGCCAAAAACATTCAGTACTTC. This encodes CASEGERAKNIQYF.

A few counts support this clonotype. V and J are TRBV20-1 and TRBJ2-2; 9 nucleotides agree with TRBD1. The J segment lost 6 bases and the V segment lost 0 bases, leaving 8 bases of the junction unmatched. Germline CDR1 and CDR2: DFQATT and SNEGSKA (reference sequence). The CDR3 loop spans 16 amino acids. CDR3 bases: TGCAGTGCTAGAGAGGGTAACAGGGGGCAAGCCGGGGAGCTGTTTTTT. It translates to CSAREGNRGQAGELFF.

Many counts were recorded for this clonotype. The V gene is TRBV9, the J gene TRBJ1-2; D possibly corresponds to TRBD1 (6 bases). In germline, CDR1 is SGDLS, CDR2 YYNGEE. The CDR3 sequence is 15 residues long. V lost 3 bases to trimming and J lost 3 bases, with 15 bases between them. CDR3 amino acids: CASSGTRGLDYGYTF. The CDR3 region has the DNA TGTGCCAGCAGCGGAACCAGGGGATTGGACTATGGCTACACCTTC.

This clonotype has at least ten counts. V gene TRBV10-2 combines with J gene TRBJ2-2; 8 bases map to TRBD2. CDR1 is WSHSY, CDR2 SAAADI, per germline. The CDR3 extends over 16 amino acids. Losses at the gene ends were 3 bases for V and 3 bases for J; bases not matched to a gene: 6. This chain's CDR3 is CASSDQREYDTGELFF. The CDR3 region has the DNA TGCGCCAGCAGTGACCAGCGGGAGTATGACACCGGGGAGCTGTTTTTT.

This clonotype appeared many times. The V call is TRBV12-3 or TRBV12-4, the J call TRBJ2-6, with D unresolved. The CDR3 is made up of 15 amino acids. The V end was cut by 4 bases, the J end by 0 bases, with 7 bases between. The CDR3 nucleotides read TGTGCCAGCAGTTCCACGAACTCTGGGGCCAACGTCCTGACTTTC. Protein sequence: CASSSTNSGANVLTF.

This clonotype appeared many times. CDR3 amino acids: CASSSPGLVFNEQFF. The CDR3 DNA is TGTGCCAGCAGCTCCCCCGGACTAGTCTTCAATGAGCAGTTCTTC. The chain has TRBV12-3 or TRBV12-4 and TRBJ2-1; 7 bases fit TRBD2. CDR3 length equals 15 residues. The V segment lost 6 bases and the J segment 6 bases; nucleotides outside the gene matches: 11.

At least ten counts were recorded for this clonotype. The chain carries TRBV7-9 and TRBJ2-3; TRBD1 matches at 9 bases. V lost 4 bases and J lost 9; bases outside the gene matches: 2. Germline lookup yields CDR1 SEHNR and CDR2 FQNEAQ (reference sequence). The CDR3 spans 12 residues. The CDR3 here is CASSSDRGTQYF. The DNA of the CDR3 is TGTGCCAGCAGCTCGGACAGGGGAACGCAGTATTTT.

This clonotype was recorded many times. The chain is built from TRBV20-1 and TRBJ2-3, with D possibly matching TRBD2 (6 bases). Trimming left V 6 bases short and J 1 base short, with 17 bases between. The CDR3 contains 15 residues. The germline gives CDR1 DFQATT, CDR2 SNEGSKA (reference sequence). The CDR3 DNA reads TGCAGTGCGATTTACCTAGCGAGGGGCACAGATACGCAGTATTTT. Protein product: CSAIYLARGTDTQYF.

The chain recombines TRBV20-1 with TRBJ2-1, with D possibly matching TRBD2 (5 bases). V dropped 0 bases and J dropped 4 bases, with 10 bases sitting between them. The CDR3 is made up of 14 amino acids. CDR1 and CDR2 from the germline V gene are DFQATT and SNEGSKA (reference sequence). Here the CDR3 DNA reads TGCAGTGCTAGAGAAGCGGCCCCATACAATGAGCAGTTCTTC. Its translation: CSAREAAPYNEQFF.

This clonotype was seen many times. This chain uses TRBV21-1 with TRBJ2-7; TRBD1, as called in the table, went unchecked against the DNA. TRBV21-1 is noted as a pseudogene. The CDR3 loop spans 18 amino acids. CDR3 nucleotides: TGTGCCAGCAGCAAAACCCCTAAGACAGGAAGTCCTAGGTACGAGCAGTACTTC. This codes for CASSKTPKTGSPRYEQYF.